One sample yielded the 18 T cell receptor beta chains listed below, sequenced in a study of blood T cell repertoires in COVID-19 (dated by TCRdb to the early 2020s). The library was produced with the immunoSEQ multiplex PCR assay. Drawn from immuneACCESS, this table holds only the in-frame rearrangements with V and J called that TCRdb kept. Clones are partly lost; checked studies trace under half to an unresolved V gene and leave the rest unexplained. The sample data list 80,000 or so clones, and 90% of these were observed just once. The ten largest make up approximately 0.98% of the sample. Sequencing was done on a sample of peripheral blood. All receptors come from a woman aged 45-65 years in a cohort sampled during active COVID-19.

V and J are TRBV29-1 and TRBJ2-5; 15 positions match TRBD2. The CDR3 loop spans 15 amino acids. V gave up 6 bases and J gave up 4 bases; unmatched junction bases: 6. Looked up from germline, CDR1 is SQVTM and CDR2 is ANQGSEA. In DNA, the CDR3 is TGCAGCGTCTGGACTAGCGGGAGGGGTGGAGAGACCCAGTACTTC. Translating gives CSVWTSGRGGETQYF.

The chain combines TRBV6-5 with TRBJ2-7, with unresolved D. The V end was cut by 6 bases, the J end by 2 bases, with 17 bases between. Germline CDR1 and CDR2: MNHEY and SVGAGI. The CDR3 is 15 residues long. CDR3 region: CASSSERQPPYEQYF. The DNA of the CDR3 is TGTGCCAGCAGCTCCGAGAGGCAGCCACCCTACGAGCAGTACTTC.

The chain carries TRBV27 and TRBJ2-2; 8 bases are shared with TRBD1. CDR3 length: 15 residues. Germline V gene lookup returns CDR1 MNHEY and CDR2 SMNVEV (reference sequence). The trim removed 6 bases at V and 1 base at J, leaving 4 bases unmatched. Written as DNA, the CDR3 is TGTGCCAGCAGCCGCGGGACAGGGAACACCGGGGAGCTGTTTTTT. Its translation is CASSRGTGNTGELFF.

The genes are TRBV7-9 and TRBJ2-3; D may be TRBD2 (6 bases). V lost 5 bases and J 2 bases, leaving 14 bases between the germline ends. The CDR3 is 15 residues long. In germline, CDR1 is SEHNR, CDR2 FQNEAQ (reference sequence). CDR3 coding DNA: TGTGCCAGCAGCGCCAGGACTACCAACACAGATACGCAGTATTTT. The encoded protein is CASSARTTNTDTQYF.

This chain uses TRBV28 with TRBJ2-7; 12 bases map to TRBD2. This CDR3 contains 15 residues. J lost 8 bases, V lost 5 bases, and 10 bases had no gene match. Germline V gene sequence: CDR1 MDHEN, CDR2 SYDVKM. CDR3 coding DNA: TGTGCCAGCAGTGCGGCTAGCGGGAGGGCCCTTAAGCAGTACTTC. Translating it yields CASSAASGRALKQYF.

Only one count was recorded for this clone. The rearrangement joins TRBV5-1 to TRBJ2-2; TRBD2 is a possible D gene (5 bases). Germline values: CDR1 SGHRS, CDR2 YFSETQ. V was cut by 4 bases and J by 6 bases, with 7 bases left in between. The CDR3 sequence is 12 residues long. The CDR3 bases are TGCGCCAGCAGCGCGGGTGCCGGGGAGCTGTTTTTT. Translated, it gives CASSAGAGELFF.

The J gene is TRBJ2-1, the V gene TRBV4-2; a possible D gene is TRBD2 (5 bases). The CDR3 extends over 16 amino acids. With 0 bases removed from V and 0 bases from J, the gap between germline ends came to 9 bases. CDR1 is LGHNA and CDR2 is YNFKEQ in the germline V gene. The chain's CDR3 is CASSQDSEYSYNEQFF. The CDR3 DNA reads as TGTGCCAGCAGCCAAGATAGCGAATACTCCTACAATGAGCAGTTCTTC.

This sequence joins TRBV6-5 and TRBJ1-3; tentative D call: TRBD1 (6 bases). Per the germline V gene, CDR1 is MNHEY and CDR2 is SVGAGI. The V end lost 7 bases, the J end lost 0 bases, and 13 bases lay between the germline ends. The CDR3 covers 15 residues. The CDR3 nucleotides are TGTGCCAGCACCTCCCGGACAGTCTCTGGAAACACCATATATTTT. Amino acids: CASTSRTVSGNTIYF.

The CDR3 sequence: CASSEVRGWASGEQETQYF. CDR3 sequence (DNA): TGTGCCAGCAGTGAGGTACGGGGTTGGGCCTCAGGGGAGCAAGAGACCCAGTACTTC. This rearrangement joins TRBV6-1 to TRBJ2-5, with D possibly being TRBD1 (6 bases). Germline V lookup: CDR1 MNHNS, CDR2 SASEGT. This CDR3 is 19 amino acids long. V gave up 3 bases and J gave up 2 bases, with 25 bases separating them.

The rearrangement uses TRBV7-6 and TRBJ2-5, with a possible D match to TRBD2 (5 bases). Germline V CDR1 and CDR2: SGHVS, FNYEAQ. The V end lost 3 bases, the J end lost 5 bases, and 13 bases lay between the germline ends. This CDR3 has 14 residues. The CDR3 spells CASSFSTRRETQYF. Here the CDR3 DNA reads TGTGCCAGCAGCTTCTCTACTAGGAGGGAGACCCAGTACTTC.

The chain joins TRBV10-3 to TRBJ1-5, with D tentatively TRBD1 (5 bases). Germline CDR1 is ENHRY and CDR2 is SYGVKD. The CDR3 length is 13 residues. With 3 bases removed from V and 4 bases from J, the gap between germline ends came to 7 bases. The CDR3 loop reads CAISEQVNQPQHF. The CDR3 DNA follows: TGTGCCATCAGTGAACAGGTTAATCAGCCCCAGCATTTT.

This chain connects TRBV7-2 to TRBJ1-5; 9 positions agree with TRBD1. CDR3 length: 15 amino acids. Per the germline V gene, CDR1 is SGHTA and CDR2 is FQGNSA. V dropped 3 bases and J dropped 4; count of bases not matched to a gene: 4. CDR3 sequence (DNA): TGTGCCAGCAGCTTGGACAGGGGCCGGAATCAGCCCCAGCATTTT. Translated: CASSLDRGRNQPQHF. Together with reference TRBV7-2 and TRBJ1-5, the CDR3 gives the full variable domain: GAGVSQSPSNKVTEKGKDVELRCDPISGHTALYWYRQSLGQGLEFLIYFQGNSAPDKSGLPSDRFSAERTGGSVSTLTIQRTQQEDSAVYLCASSLDRGRNQPQHFGDGTRLSIL.

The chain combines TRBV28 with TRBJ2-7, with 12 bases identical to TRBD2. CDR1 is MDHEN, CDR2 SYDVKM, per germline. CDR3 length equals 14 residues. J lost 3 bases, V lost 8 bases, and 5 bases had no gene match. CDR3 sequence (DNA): TGTGCCAGCCGGACTAGCGGGACCTTCTACGAGCAGTACTTC. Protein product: CASRTSGTFYEQYF.

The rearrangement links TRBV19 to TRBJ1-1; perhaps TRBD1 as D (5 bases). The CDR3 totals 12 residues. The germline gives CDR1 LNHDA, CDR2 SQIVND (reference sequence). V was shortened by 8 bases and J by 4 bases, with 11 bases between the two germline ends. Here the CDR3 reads CASARGGTEAFF. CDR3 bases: TGTGCCAGTGCCCGGGGGGGCACTGAAGCTTTCTTT.

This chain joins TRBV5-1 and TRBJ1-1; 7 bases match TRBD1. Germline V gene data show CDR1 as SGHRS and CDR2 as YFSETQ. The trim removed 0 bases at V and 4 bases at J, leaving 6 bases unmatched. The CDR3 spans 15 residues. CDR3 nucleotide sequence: TGCGCCAGCAGCTTGGTGCAGGGGGGCTTCACTGAAGCTTTCTTT. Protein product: CASSLVQGGFTEAFF.

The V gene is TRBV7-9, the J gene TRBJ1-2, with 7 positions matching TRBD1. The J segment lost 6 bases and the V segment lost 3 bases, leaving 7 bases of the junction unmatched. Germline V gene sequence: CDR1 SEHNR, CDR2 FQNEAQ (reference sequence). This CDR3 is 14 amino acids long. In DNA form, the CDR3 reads TGTGCCAGCAGCTTTGGATCCGGGACAGATGGCTACACCTTC. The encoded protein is CASSFGSGTDGYTF.

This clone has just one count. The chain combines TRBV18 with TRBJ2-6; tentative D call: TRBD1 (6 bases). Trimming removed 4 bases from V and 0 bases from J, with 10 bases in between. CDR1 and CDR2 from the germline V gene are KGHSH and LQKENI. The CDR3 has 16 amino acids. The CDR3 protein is CASSLRQDSGANVLTF. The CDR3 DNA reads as TGTGCCAGCTCACTGCGACAGGACTCTGGGGCCAACGTCCTGACTTTC.

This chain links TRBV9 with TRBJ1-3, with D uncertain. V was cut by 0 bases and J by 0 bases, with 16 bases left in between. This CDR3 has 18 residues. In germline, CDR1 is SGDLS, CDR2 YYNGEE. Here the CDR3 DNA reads TGTGCCAGCAGCGTAGCGACGGCGGATCGACTCTCTGGAAACACCATATATTTT. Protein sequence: CASSVATADRLSGNTIYF. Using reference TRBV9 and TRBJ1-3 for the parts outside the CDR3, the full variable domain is DSGVTQTPKHLITATGQRVTLRCSPRSGDLSVYWYQQSLDQGLQFLIQYYNGEERAKGNILERFSAQQFPDLHSELNLSSLELGDSALYFCASSVATADRLSGNTIYFGEGSWLTVV.